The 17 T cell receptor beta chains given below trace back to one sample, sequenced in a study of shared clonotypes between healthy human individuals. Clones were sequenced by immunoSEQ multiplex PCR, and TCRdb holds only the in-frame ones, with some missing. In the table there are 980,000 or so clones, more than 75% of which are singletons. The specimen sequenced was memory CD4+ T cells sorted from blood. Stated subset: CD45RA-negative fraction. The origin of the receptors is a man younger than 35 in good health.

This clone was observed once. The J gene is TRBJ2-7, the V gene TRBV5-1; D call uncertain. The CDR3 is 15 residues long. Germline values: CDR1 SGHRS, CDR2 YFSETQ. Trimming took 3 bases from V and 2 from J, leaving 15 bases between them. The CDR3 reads CASSSEYDGAYEQYF. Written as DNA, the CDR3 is TGCGCCAGCAGCTCCGAATACGACGGTGCCTACGAGCAGTACTTC.

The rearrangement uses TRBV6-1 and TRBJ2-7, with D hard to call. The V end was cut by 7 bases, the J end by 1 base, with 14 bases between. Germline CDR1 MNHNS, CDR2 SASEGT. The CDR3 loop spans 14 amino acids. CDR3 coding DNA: TGTGCCAGCATCTCCCAAGGCCGGTCCTACGAGCAGTACTTC. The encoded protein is CASISQGRSYEQYF.

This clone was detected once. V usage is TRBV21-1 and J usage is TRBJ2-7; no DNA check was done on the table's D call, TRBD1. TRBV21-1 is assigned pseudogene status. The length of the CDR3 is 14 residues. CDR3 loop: CASILGQGAYEQYF. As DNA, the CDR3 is TGTGCCAGCATCCTCGGACAGGGAGCCTACGAGCAGTACTTC.

CDR3 sequence: CASSENDRFF. The CDR3 bases are TGTGCCAGCAGTGAGAACGATCGGTTCTTC. This chain connects TRBV2 to TRBJ2-1; the D is unclear. CDR1 and CDR2 from the germline V gene are SNHLY and FYNNEI. The CDR3 is 10 amino acids. Deletions cut 3 bases from V and 15 bases from J, with 9 bases between.

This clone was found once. This CDR3 is CASSYREGIGAEAFF. The DNA for the CDR3 is TGTGCCAGCAGTTACCGGGAGGGGATAGGCGCTGAAGCTTTCTTT. The chain has TRBV6-5 and TRBJ1-1; TRBD1 is a possible D gene (5 bases). The germline CDR1 and CDR2 sequences are MNHEY and SVGAGI. This CDR3 has 15 residues. V lost 2 bases and J 6 bases, leaving 16 bases between the germline ends.

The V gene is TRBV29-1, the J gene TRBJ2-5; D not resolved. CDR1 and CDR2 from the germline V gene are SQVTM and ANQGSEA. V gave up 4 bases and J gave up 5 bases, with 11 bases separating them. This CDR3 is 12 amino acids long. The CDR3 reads CSVVRQFETQYF. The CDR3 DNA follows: TGCAGCGTTGTAAGGCAGTTCGAGACCCAGTACTTC.

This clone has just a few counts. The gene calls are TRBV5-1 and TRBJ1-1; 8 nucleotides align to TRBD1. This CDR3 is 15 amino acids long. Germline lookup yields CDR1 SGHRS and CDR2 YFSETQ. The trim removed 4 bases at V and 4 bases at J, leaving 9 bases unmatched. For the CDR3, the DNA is TGCGCCAGCAGCACCCGGACAGGGTGGGGCACTGAAGCTTTCTTT. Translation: CASSTRTGWGTEAFF.

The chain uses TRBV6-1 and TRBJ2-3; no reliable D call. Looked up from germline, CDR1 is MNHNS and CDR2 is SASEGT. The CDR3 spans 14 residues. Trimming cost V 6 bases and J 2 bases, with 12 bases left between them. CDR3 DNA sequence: TGTGCCAGCAGGGTCCTACTCCTCACAGATACGCAGTATTTT. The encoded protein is CASRVLLLTDTQYF.

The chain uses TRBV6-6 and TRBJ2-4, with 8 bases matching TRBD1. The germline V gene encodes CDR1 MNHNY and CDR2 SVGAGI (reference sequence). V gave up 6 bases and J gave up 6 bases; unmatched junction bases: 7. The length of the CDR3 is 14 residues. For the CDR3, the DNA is TGTGCCAGCAGCTTACAGGGGGTGGTAAACATTCAGTACTTC. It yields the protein CASSLQGVVNIQYF.

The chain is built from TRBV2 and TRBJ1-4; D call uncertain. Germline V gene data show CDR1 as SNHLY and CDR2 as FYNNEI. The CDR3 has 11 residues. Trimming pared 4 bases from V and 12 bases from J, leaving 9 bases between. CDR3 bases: TGTGCCAGCAGTGTTATACGCGAACTGTTTTTT. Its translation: CASSVIRELFF.

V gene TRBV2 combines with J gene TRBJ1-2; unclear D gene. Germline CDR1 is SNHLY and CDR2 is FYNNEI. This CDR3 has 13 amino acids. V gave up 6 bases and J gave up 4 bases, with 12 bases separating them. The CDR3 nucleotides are TGTGCCAGCAGGCCGACATTCCTCTATGGCTACACCTTC. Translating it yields CASRPTFLYGYTF. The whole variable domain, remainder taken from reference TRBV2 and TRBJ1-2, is EPEVTQTPSHQVTQMGQEVILRCVPISNHLYFYWYRQILGQKVEFLVSFYNNEISEKSEIFDDQFSVERPDGSNFTLKIRSTKLEDSAMYFCASRPTFLYGYTFGSGTRLTVV.

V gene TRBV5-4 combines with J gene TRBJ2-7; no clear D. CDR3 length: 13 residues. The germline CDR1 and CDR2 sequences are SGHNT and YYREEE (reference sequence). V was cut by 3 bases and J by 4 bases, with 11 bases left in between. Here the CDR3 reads CASSSNTGYEQYF. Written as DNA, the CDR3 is TGTGCCAGCAGCTCCAATACCGGGTACGAGCAGTACTTC.

The CDR3 sequence: CASSLEASGALYF. DNA of the CDR3: TGTGCCAGCAGCTTAGAAGCGAGCGGGGCGCTGTACTTC. The chain couples TRBV7-9 to TRBJ2-7; 7 nucleotides align to TRBD2. Germline V gene sequence: CDR1 SEHNR, CDR2 FQNEAQ (reference sequence). Germline trimming cut 1 base from V and 12 bases from J; bases unmatched to any gene: 9. This CDR3 contains 13 residues. The full variable domain, with the rest looked up from reference TRBV7-9 and TRBJ2-7, is DTGVSQNPRHKITKRGQNVTFRCDPISEHNRLYWYRQTLGQGPEFLTYFQNEAQLEKSRLLSDRFSAERPKGSFSTLEIQRTEQGDSAMYLCASSLEASGALYFGPGTRLTVT.

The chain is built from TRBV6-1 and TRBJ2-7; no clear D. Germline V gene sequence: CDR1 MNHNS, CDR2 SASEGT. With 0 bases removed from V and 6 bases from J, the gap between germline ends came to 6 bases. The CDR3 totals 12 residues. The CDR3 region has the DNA TGTGCCAGCAGTGAAGCGCTTCGCGAGCAGTACTTC. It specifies CASSEALREQYF.

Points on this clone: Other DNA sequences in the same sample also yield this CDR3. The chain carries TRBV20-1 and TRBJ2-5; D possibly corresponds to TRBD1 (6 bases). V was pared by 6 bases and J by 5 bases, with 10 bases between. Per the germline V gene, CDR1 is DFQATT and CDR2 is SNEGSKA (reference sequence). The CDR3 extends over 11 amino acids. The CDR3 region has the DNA TGCAGTGCCCTAACAGGGGAGACCCAGTACTTC. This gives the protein CSALTGETQYF.

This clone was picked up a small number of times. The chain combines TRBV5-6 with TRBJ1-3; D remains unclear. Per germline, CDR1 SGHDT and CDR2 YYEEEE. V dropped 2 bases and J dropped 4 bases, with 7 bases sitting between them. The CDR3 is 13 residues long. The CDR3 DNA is TGTGCCAGCAGCTTCCCGGCCGGAAACACCATATATTTT. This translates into CASSFPAGNTIYF.

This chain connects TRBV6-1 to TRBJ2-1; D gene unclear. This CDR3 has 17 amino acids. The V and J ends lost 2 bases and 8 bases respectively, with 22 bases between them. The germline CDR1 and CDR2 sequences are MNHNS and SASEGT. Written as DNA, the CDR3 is TGTGCCAGCAGTGAAAGGTGGGGTAGCCGTGCGGTCGATGAGCAGTTCTTC. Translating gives CASSERWGSRAVDEQFF.